A single T cell receptor beta chain is shown here with its context. This entry belongs to a study of blood T cell repertoires in COVID-19. Study-wide context: Collection of acute and convalescent COVID-19 samples took place in the United States, Italy and Spain. T cells, B-cell-depleted T cells, or PBMCs provided the cDNA or gDNA that served as material.

Under the authors' procedure: How many nucleated cells were present was estimated from reference gene primer amplification. Generated by immunoSEQ multiplex PCR, the TCRdb table keeps only in-frame clones and is missing some. The D gene and trimming were derived from the DNA, and the V and J assignments and clone size from that table. The sample holds roughly 260,000 clones, approximately 79% seen once. V lost 1 base, J lost 6 bases, and 9 bases lay in between. The CDR3 covers 13 residues. Germline V gene lookup returns CDR1 LGHDT and CDR2 YNNKEL (reference sequence). The J gene is TRBJ2-5, the V gene TRBV3-1 (or the pseudogene TRBV3-2); a possible D gene is TRBD1 (6 bases). The sample consisted of peripheral blood. The source of this sequence is a woman between 40 and 50 years old with active or convalescent COVID-19. The CDR3 spells CASSQGQEQTQYF. CDR3 DNA: TGTGCCAGCAGCCAAGGACAGGAACAGACCCAGTACTTC.